A single sample is the source of the 8 T cell receptor beta chains below, sequenced in a study of blood T cell repertoires in COVID-19. Libraries were prepared by immunoSEQ multiplex PCR; TCRdb keeps only in-frame clonotypes and omits some of them. The sample comprises a few hundred thousand clones, roughly 84% of which are singletons, and 6.8% rests with the top ten. Sequencing input: PBMCs or T cells enriched from blood (not recorded which). These receptors originate from a woman between 40 and 50 years old who had recovered from COVID-19.

The CDR3 protein is CASSESIGYRKGYTF. The DNA of the CDR3 is TGTGCCAGCAGTGAATCAATTGGGTACAGAAAAGGCTACACCTTC. This chain joins TRBV6-1 and TRBJ1-2, with unresolved D. Deletions cut 2 bases from V and 8 bases from J, with 18 bases between. The CDR3 length is 15 residues. The V gene's germline CDR1 is MNHNS and CDR2 SASEGT.

The sample holds a few counts of this clone. The chain recombines TRBV28 with TRBJ1-1; 7 positions match TRBD1. From germline, CDR1 is MDHEN and CDR2 SYDVKM. Germline trimming cut 5 bases from V and 2 bases from J; bases unmatched to any gene: 8. The CDR3 is 15 residues long. The CDR3 DNA follows: TGTGCCAGCAGTCGCTGGGGGACAGCAAACACTGAAGCTTTCTTT. It specifies CASSRWGTANTEAFF.

The chain links TRBV10-2 to TRBJ2-1; the D gene is possibly TRBD2 (5 bases). Per the germline V gene, CDR1 is WSHSY and CDR2 is SAAADI. This CDR3 contains 15 residues. The V gene lost 2 bases and the J gene lost 5 bases, with 13 bases spanning the gap. The DNA of the CDR3 is TGCGCCAGCAGTGAGAGGCGGGCGGGCCACAATGAGCAGTTCTTC. The encoded protein is CASSERRAGHNEQFF.

The rearrangement joins TRBV7-2 to TRBJ2-7, with 9 bases matching TRBD2. This CDR3 is 16 amino acids long. In germline, CDR1 is SGHTA, CDR2 FQGNSA. V gave up 0 bases and J gave up 1 base; unmatched junction bases: 4. CDR3 region: CASSLAPSGVSYEQYF. The CDR3 region has the DNA TGTGCCAGCAGCTTAGCCCCTAGCGGGGTATCCTACGAGCAGTACTTC.

The chain uses TRBV30 and TRBJ2-1, with D hard to call. The V gene's germline CDR1 is GTSNPN and CDR2 SVGIG (reference sequence). The CDR3 extends over 13 amino acids. Trimming pared 1 base from V and 8 bases from J, leaving 12 bases between. The CDR3 loop is CAWSGYPLDEQFF. CDR3 sequence (DNA): TGTGCCTGGAGTGGATACCCTCTAGATGAGCAGTTCTTC.

The V and J genes are TRBV5-1 and TRBJ2-3; 11 bases fit TRBD2. The length of the CDR3 is 21 residues. The trim removed 0 bases at V and 5 bases at J, leaving 20 bases unmatched. The germline V gene has CDR1 SGHRS and CDR2 YFSETQ. For the CDR3, the DNA is TGCGCCAGCAGCTTGGCCGAGCCTAGCGGGAGGATCACTGATCGGGGAGATACGCAGTATTTT. It specifies CASSLAEPSGRITDRGDTQYF.

This sequence joins TRBV5-4 and TRBJ1-2, with 7 positions matching TRBD1. V lost 3 bases to trimming and J lost 8 bases; unmatched junction nucleotides: 13. This CDR3 region has 15 residues. The V gene's germline CDR1 is SGHNT and CDR2 YYREEE (reference sequence). CDR3 DNA: TGTGCCAGCAGCTACCTTGGGCAGGGGGTACGGGGCTACACCTTC. Protein product: CASSYLGQGVRGYTF.

In DNA, the CDR3 is TGTGCCTGGAGTCGGGACAGGCCCTATGGCTACACCTTC. As protein: CAWSRDRPYGYTF. The chain combines TRBV30 with TRBJ1-2; 8 bases are a match to TRBD1. After removal of 2 bases from V and 4 bases from J, the junction contained 3 bases not matched to a gene. Germline loops: CDR1 GTSNPN, CDR2 SVGIG (reference sequence). The CDR3 contains 13 residues.